This T cell receptor beta chain was captured by sequencing in a study of post-analysis software for immune sequencing data. Study in general: Disease trajectories encompassed relapsing-remitting, secondary progressive and progressive-relapsing multiple sclerosis. Findings of the study overall: Multiple sclerosis patients had significantly lower normalized Chao1 diversity than controls. In patients, TRBV5-6, TRBV5-1 and TRBV20-1 belonged to about five TRBV segments found more frequently than in controls.

Sequencing libraries made from TCR beta cDNA carried unique molecular identifiers. Once roughly 0.85 to 11 million T cells were used, roughly 500,000 cDNA molecules resulted. Each CDR3 protein is one row after TCRdb ran MiXCR on the PCR reads. Here the sample spans about 770,000 distinct CDR3 sequences, under 60% being singletons. This CDR3 is 14 amino acids long. CDR1 SGHTA and CDR2 FQGNSA come from the germline V gene. Trimming cost V 6 bases and J 6 bases; bases outside gene matches: 9. This clonotype has just a few counts. Antigen: not known. This TCR was recovered from a girl aged 10-17 years with multiple sclerosis. The material sequenced was blood. The chain uses TRBV7-2 and TRBJ2-7; TRBD1 agrees at 9 bases. CDR3 amino acids: CASSPDRGGREQYF. Written as DNA, the CDR3 is TGTGCCAGCAGTCCCGACAGGGGGGGCCGCGAGCAGTACTTC.